The subject of this entry is one T cell receptor (beta chain). This entry belongs to a study of blood T cell repertoires in COVID-19. The repertoire was sequenced with immunoSEQ multiplex PCR; TCRdb's copy has only in-frame clones and lacks some. The table records under 300,000 clones, over 75% of them present only once. The sequence was obtained from a woman in her 40s who had recovered from COVID-19. The specimen sequenced was peripheral blood.

CDR3 sequence: CASSLPGAGYEQYF. The CDR3 coding sequence is TGTGCCAGCAGTTTACCGGGAGCGGGCTACGAGCAGTACTTC. The V and J genes are TRBV28 and TRBJ2-7, with D possibly being TRBD2 (6 bases). Germline lookup yields CDR1 MDHEN and CDR2 SYDVKM. V shed 2 bases and J shed 3 bases, with 11 bases lying between them. The CDR3 length is 14 residues.